This TCR beta chain was recorded in a study of response to subunit inactivated influenza vaccine. Points on this clonotype: Its antigen is currently unknown.

Overall study findings and caveats: The authors suggested that few new T cells are recruited per seasonal influenza vaccination.

Germline loops: CDR1 ENHRY, CDR2 SYGVKD. Trimming at V came to 0 bases and at J to 2 bases, leaving 2 bases not matched to a gene. This CDR3 is 18 amino acids long. TCRdb re-analysed the RT-PCR reads in MiXCR, keeping a single row per CDR3 protein. The data contain approximately 500,000 distinct CDR3 sequences, 10% to 15% of them singletons. The sequences come from PBMCs from blood, collected 35 to 45 days after vaccination. The J gene is TRBJ2-1, the V gene TRBV10-3, with TRBD2 matching 15 bases. This TCR derives from a man between 50 and 59 years old who received an inactivated influenza vaccine. Written as DNA, the CDR3 is TGTGCCATCAGTGAGTCGAGGACTAGCGGGAGGGCCTACAATGAGCAGTTCTTC. Translation gives CAISESRTSGRAYNEQFF.